This T cell receptor (beta chain) was captured by sequencing in a study of cytomegalovirus exposure and HLA in healthy donors. It was with 60 Vbeta and 13 Jbeta primers that the PCR ran. The method was immunoSEQ multiplex PCR; TCRdb's version includes in-frame clones alone and lacks a portion of them. The table includes 110,000 to 150,000 clones, 80% detected once. The CDR3 is 16 amino acids. From germline, CDR1 is MNHEY and CDR2 SVGAGI. V lost 2 bases and J lost 1; bases outside the gene matches: 4. This clone was seen once. The chain links TRBV6-5 to TRBJ1-1; the match to TRBD1 covers 10 bases. This sequence originates from a male donor in good health and CMV-seronegative. Material: PBMCs. Here the CDR3 reads CASSYQDRGGNTEAFF. For the CDR3, the DNA is TGTGCCAGCAGTTACCAGGACAGGGGGGGGAACACTGAAGCTTTCTTT.